The rows below give T cell receptor beta chains drawn from one sample of a study of regulatory T cells in long-lasting Graves disease. TCRdb reprocessed the multiplex PCR reads via MiXCR and lists one record per CDR3 protein. The sample yields around 400,000 distinct CDR3 sequences, about 14% seen once. The input for sequencing was peripheral blood mononuclear cells (PBMCs), taken at new diagnosis, from a patient treated with antithyroid drugs. The origin of the receptors is a female donor with Graves disease. CDR3s include the opening cysteine and the closing phenylalanine or tryptophan. D genes are given only for firm matches. Rows may omit the clone size; those that give it use once, few, many or a size class.

cdr3_aa: CASSVNRDRGVNEQFF
j_call: TRBJ2-1
d_call: TRBD1
v_call: TRBV9
clone_size: many

cdr3_aa: CASSPGISFANYGYTF
j_call: TRBJ1-2
d_call: -
v_call: TRBV7-9
clone_size: many

cdr3_aa: CASSSHPGQNEKLFF
j_call: TRBJ1-4
d_call: TRBD1
v_call: TRBV5-8
clone_size: -

cdr3_aa: CAWSPPGQRSYEQYF
j_call: TRBJ2-7
d_call: TRBD1
v_call: TRBV30
clone_size: many

cdr3_aa: CASSSGDRVGTEAFF
j_call: TRBJ1-1
d_call: TRBD1
v_call: TRBV13
clone_size: -

cdr3_aa: CSARFPAGGSSYNEQFF
j_call: TRBJ2-1
d_call: TRBD2
v_call: TRBV20-1
clone_size: -

cdr3_aa: CASSPGTPNSNQPQHF
j_call: TRBJ1-5
d_call: -
v_call: TRBV5-6
clone_size: many

cdr3_aa: CATGLVRETQYF
j_call: TRBJ2-5
d_call: TRBD2
v_call: TRBV10-2
clone_size: few

cdr3_aa: CATSARGYNYGYTF
j_call: TRBJ1-2
d_call: -
v_call: TRBV24-1
clone_size: few

cdr3_aa: CASSPGQRNTEAFF
j_call: TRBJ1-1
d_call: -
v_call: TRBV5-4
clone_size: -

cdr3_aa: CASSDRINEKLFF
j_call: TRBJ1-4
d_call: -
v_call: TRBV6-4
clone_size: -

cdr3_aa: CASSPDMETQYF
j_call: TRBJ2-5
d_call: -
v_call: TRBV3-1
clone_size: many

cdr3_aa: CASSLGGPDNEQFF
j_call: TRBJ2-1
d_call: -
v_call: TRBV7-3
clone_size: many

cdr3_aa: CASSYLGLAVIAKNIQYF
j_call: TRBJ2-4
d_call: TRBD2
v_call: TRBV6-5
clone_size: -

cdr3_aa: CAWTPGVSGELFF
j_call: TRBJ2-2
d_call: -
v_call: TRBV30
clone_size: many

cdr3_aa: CASSPTTGGSRETQYF
j_call: TRBJ2-5
d_call: TRBD1
v_call: TRBV7-2
clone_size: few

cdr3_aa: CASSVVQDTEAFF
j_call: TRBJ1-1
d_call: -
v_call: TRBV9
clone_size: many

cdr3_aa: CASSTADRGTNGYTF
j_call: TRBJ1-2
d_call: TRBD1
v_call: TRBV19
clone_size: -

cdr3_aa: CAWSPFRDRVNEKLFF
j_call: TRBJ1-4
d_call: TRBD1
v_call: TRBV30
clone_size: many

cdr3_aa: CASSLSGDEQFF
j_call: TRBJ2-1
d_call: -
v_call: TRBV7-2
clone_size: many

cdr3_aa: CASSHFYGAVYNEQFF
j_call: TRBJ2-1
d_call: -
v_call: TRBV4-1
clone_size: many

cdr3_aa: CSARLAGLTDTQYF
j_call: TRBJ2-3
d_call: TRBD2
v_call: TRBV20-1
clone_size: -

cdr3_aa: CASSPASGTDTQYF
j_call: TRBJ2-3
d_call: -
v_call: TRBV7-3
clone_size: -

cdr3_aa: CSASSLRLAGAVTQYF
j_call: TRBJ2-5
d_call: TRBD2
v_call: TRBV20-1
clone_size: many

cdr3_aa: CASSERLRGLKEQYF
j_call: TRBJ2-7
d_call: -
v_call: TRBV2
clone_size: many

cdr3_aa: CASSYDRHGNGEQFF
j_call: TRBJ2-1
d_call: -
v_call: TRBV6-5
clone_size: few

cdr3_aa: CASSRDSRTGELFF
j_call: TRBJ2-2
d_call: -
v_call: TRBV7-3
clone_size: -

cdr3_aa: CASSSPDRGREQFF
j_call: TRBJ2-1
d_call: TRBD1
v_call: TRBV6-5
clone_size: few

cdr3_aa: CATRDTKNIQYF
j_call: TRBJ2-4
d_call: -
v_call: TRBV24-1
clone_size: -

cdr3_aa: CASSLGGLANLFF
j_call: TRBJ2-1
d_call: -
v_call: TRBV7-2
clone_size: -

cdr3_aa: CASSAYTGDRVWETQYF
j_call: TRBJ2-5
d_call: TRBD1
v_call: TRBV7-8
clone_size: few

cdr3_aa: CASSYWHEGGGNTIYF
j_call: TRBJ1-3
d_call: TRBD1
v_call: TRBV6-5
clone_size: many

cdr3_aa: CASSRLAGGNTDTQYF
j_call: TRBJ2-3
d_call: TRBD2
v_call: TRBV7-2
clone_size: many

cdr3_aa: CAIGISGRNTGELFF
j_call: TRBJ2-2
d_call: TRBD2
v_call: TRBV28
clone_size: many

cdr3_aa: CASSSHTAVDTQYF
j_call: TRBJ2-3
d_call: -
v_call: TRBV3-1
clone_size: many

cdr3_aa: CATTMGRNQPQHF
j_call: TRBJ1-5
d_call: -
v_call: TRBV15
clone_size: many

cdr3_aa: CASSSRNQPQHF
j_call: TRBJ1-5
d_call: -
v_call: TRBV18
clone_size: many

cdr3_aa: CASSPDSLEAGEQFF
j_call: TRBJ2-1
d_call: -
v_call: TRBV11-2
clone_size: many

cdr3_aa: CASSQATSGIAKNIQYF
j_call: TRBJ2-4
d_call: TRBD2
v_call: TRBV3-1
clone_size: many

cdr3_aa: CASSLLVTGDPLGYTF
j_call: TRBJ1-2
d_call: TRBD1
v_call: TRBV7-2
clone_size: few

cdr3_aa: CASSQERTGTSGGYIYNEQFF
j_call: TRBJ2-1
d_call: TRBD2
v_call: TRBV4-1
clone_size: -

cdr3_aa: CASSFGLTGRSGELFF
j_call: TRBJ2-2
d_call: -
v_call: TRBV12-3/TRBV12-4
clone_size: many

cdr3_aa: CSARVPRTGSSYEQYF
j_call: TRBJ2-7
d_call: -
v_call: TRBV20-1
clone_size: many